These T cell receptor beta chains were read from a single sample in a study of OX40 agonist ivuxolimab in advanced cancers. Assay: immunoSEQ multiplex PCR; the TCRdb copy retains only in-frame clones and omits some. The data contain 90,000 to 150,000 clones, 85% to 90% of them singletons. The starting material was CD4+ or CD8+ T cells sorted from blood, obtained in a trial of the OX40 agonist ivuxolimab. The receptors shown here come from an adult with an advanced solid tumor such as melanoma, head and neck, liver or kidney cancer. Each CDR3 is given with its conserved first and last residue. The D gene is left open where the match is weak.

CSVAGGPNEQFF	TGCAGCGTTGCTGGGGGTCCCAATGAGCAGTTCTTC	TRBV29-1	TRBJ2-1	-
CASSLFHPAGQGSNYGYTF	TGTGCCAGCAGTTTATTCCACCCCGCGGGACAGGGGTCTAACTATGGCTACACCTTC	TRBV28	TRBJ1-2	TRBD1
CASSLVLAGSTDTQYF	TGCGCCAGCAGCTTGGTATTAGCGGGGAGCACAGATACGCAGTATTTT	TRBV5-1	TRBJ2-3	TRBD2
CASGLPGGKTQYF	TGTGCCAGCGGCCTCCCTGGGGGGAAGACCCAGTACTTC	TRBV6-6	TRBJ2-5	-
CASSLAHRNQPQHF	TGTGCCAGCAGCTTAGCCCATCGCAATCAGCCCCAGCATTTT	TRBV7-6	TRBJ1-5	-
CASSLGERGRSSYNEQFF	TGTGCCAGCAGCTTAGGGGAGCGGGGGAGGAGCTCCTACAATGAGCAGTTCTTC	TRBV7-2	TRBJ2-1	TRBD2
CASSLGGTGGARHGYTF	TGTGCCAGCAGCTTAGGAGGGACAGGGGGCGCCCGACACGGCTACACCTTC	TRBV7-9	TRBJ1-2	TRBD1
CASSGTSGGETQYF	TGCGCCAGCAGTGGGACCTCGGGTGGGGAGACCCAGTACTTC	TRBV5-1	TRBJ2-5	-
CASSSLSYEQYF	TGTGCCAGCAGCTCCCTGTCCTACGAGCAGTACTTC	TRBV7-2	TRBJ2-7	-
CASSSSGSRTDTQYF	TGTGCCAGCTCATCTTCGGGAAGCCGCACAGATACGCAGTATTTT	TRBV18	TRBJ2-3	-